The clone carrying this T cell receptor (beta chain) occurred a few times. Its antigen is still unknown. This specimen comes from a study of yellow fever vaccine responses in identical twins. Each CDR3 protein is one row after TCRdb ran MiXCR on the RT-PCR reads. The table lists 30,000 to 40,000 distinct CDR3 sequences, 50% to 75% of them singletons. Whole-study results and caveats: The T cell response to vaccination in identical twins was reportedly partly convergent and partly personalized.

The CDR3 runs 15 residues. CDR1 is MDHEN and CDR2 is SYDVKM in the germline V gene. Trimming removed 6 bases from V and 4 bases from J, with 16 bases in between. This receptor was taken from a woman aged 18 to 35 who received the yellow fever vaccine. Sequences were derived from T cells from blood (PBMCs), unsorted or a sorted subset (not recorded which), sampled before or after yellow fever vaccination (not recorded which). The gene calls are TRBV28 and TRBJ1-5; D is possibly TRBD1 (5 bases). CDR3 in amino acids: CASRGVGFRNQPQHF. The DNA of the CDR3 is TGTGCCAGCAGGGGGGTAGGGTTCCGGAATCAGCCCCAGCATTTT.